The rows below give T cell receptor beta chains drawn from one sample of a study of T cell repertoires in cytomegalovirus infection. TCRdb analysed the reads with MiXCR anew, one entry per CDR3 protein. The table has under 800,000 distinct CDR3 sequences, 20% to 25% seen once. The sequencing input was CD8+ T cells from PBMCs. The receptors originated from a human donor in good health (CMV status not recorded). Some clones in this sample may be carry-over from other donors' samples. The CDR3 runs from the conserved cysteine through the conserved F or W. D genes are given only for firm matches. A clone size is listed for some rows: how often the clone was seen (once, few, many), or a class if it is expanded.

CDR3aa: CASSLVQKNEQFF; CDR3nt: TGTGCCAGCAGCTTAGTTCAGAAAAATGAGCAGTTCTTC; abundance: many; d_gene: .; v_gene: TRBV7-2; j_gene: TRBJ2-1
CDR3aa: CASRGRGGGNQPQHF; CDR3nt: TGTGCCAGCAGGGGTCGGGGGGGGGGCAATCAGCCCCAGCATTTT; abundance: .; d_gene: .; v_gene: TRBV25-1; j_gene: TRBJ1-5
CDR3aa: CASSPSAPSSYNEQFF; CDR3nt: TGTGCCAGCAGTCCCTCCGCCCCGAGCTCCTACAATGAGCAGTTCTTC; abundance: .; d_gene: .; v_gene: TRBV27; j_gene: TRBJ2-1
CDR3aa: CAISGLGTEITGELFF; CDR3nt: TGTGCCATCAGTGGCCTCGGGACAGAAATTACCGGGGAGCTGTTTTTT; abundance: .; d_gene: TRBD1; v_gene: TRBV10-3; j_gene: TRBJ2-2
CDR3aa: CASGWAGMTDTQYF; CDR3nt: TGTGCCAGCGGATGGGCAGGGATGACAGATACGCAGTATTTT; abundance: few; d_gene: .; v_gene: TRBV27; j_gene: TRBJ2-3
CDR3aa: CASSYSWDGGPQETQYF; CDR3nt: TGTGCCAGCAGTTACTCTTGGGACGGGGGCCCCCAAGAGACCCAGTACTTC; abundance: few; d_gene: .; v_gene: TRBV6-5; j_gene: TRBJ2-5
CDR3aa: CASSQGGGVGPYEQYF; CDR3nt: TGTGCCAGCAGCCAAGGCGGAGGGGTGGGTCCCTACGAGCAGTACTTC; abundance: few; d_gene: .; v_gene: TRBV14; j_gene: TRBJ2-7
CDR3aa: CASSSTDSVRTQYF; CDR3nt: TGTGCCAGCAGCTCCACTGACAGTGTTCGAACGCAGTATTTT; abundance: few; d_gene: .; v_gene: TRBV7-9; j_gene: TRBJ2-3
CDR3aa: CATSDEFGPEQVFPYGYTF; CDR3nt: TGTGCCACCAGTGACGAGTTTGGACCCGAACAAGTCTTTCCCTATGGCTACACCTTC; abundance: .; d_gene: .; v_gene: TRBV24-1; j_gene: TRBJ1-2
CDR3aa: CASTVNPGQGDTGELFF; CDR3nt: TGTGCCAGCACGGTCAATCCGGGACAGGGGGACACCGGGGAGCTGTTTTTT; abundance: many; d_gene: TRBD1; v_gene: TRBV7-9; j_gene: TRBJ2-2
CDR3aa: CASSERAKGYTF; CDR3nt: TGTGCCAGCAGCGAGAGGGCTAAGGGCTACACCTTC; abundance: .; d_gene: .; v_gene: TRBV9; j_gene: TRBJ1-2
CDR3aa: CASSSPGQGGTGELFF; CDR3nt: TGTGCCAGCAGTTCTCCGGGACAGGGGGGCACCGGGGAGCTGTTTTTT; abundance: .; d_gene: TRBD1; v_gene: TRBV2; j_gene: TRBJ2-2
CDR3aa: CASSLSMEAFF; CDR3nt: TGTGCCAGCAGCTTATCGATGGAAGCTTTCTTT; abundance: many; d_gene: .; v_gene: TRBV7-8; j_gene: TRBJ1-1
CDR3aa: CASGLVLGSAPGSDTQYF; CDR3nt: TGTGCTAGTGGTTTGGTACTGGGTAGCGCGCCCGGAAGCGATACGCAGTATTTT; abundance: many; d_gene: .; v_gene: TRBV12-5; j_gene: TRBJ2-3
CDR3aa: CASSPGTNSPQEPEQFF; CDR3nt: TGTGCCAGCAGCCCCGGAACTAACTCCCCACAAGAACCTGAGCAGTTCTTC; abundance: .; d_gene: .; v_gene: TRBV5-6; j_gene: TRBJ2-1
CDR3aa: CASSSTSGGAYQETQYF; CDR3nt: TGTGCCAGCAGCTCGACTAGCGGGGGCGCATACCAAGAGACCCAGTACTTC; abundance: .; d_gene: TRBD2; v_gene: TRBV7-9; j_gene: TRBJ2-5
CDR3aa: CSARDRQGVWNTEAFF; CDR3nt: TGCAGTGCTAGAGATCGACAGGGGGTTTGGAACACTGAAGCTTTCTTT; abundance: .; d_gene: TRBD1; v_gene: TRBV20-1; j_gene: TRBJ1-1
CDR3aa: CSVEDPSRGDNEQFF; CDR3nt: TGCAGCGTTGAAGATCCCTCCCGGGGAGACAATGAGCAGTTCTTC; abundance: few; d_gene: .; v_gene: TRBV29-1; j_gene: TRBJ2-1
CDR3aa: CASSLSPREGYTF; CDR3nt: TGTGCCAGCAGTTTATCTCCCAGGGAGGGCTACACCTTC; abundance: few; d_gene: .; v_gene: TRBV28; j_gene: TRBJ1-2
CDR3aa: CASSPLGAGANVLTF; CDR3nt: TGTGCCAGCAGCCCATTAGGGGCTGGGGCCAACGTCCTGACTTTC; abundance: .; d_gene: .; v_gene: TRBV7-9; j_gene: TRBJ2-6
CDR3aa: CSAFLTRLGRDEQFF; CDR3nt: TGCAGTGCGTTTTTGACCCGGCTGGGGAGGGATGAGCAGTTCTTC; abundance: .; d_gene: TRBD2; v_gene: TRBV20-1; j_gene: TRBJ2-1
CDR3aa: CASTESRGNSPLHF; CDR3nt: TGTGCCAGCACGGAGTCCAGGGGTAATTCACCCCTCCACTTT; abundance: few; d_gene: .; v_gene: TRBV7-8; j_gene: TRBJ1-6
CDR3aa: CASPIGQGIADTQYF; CDR3nt: TGTGCCAGTCCGATCGGACAGGGAATAGCAGATACGCAGTATTTT; abundance: .; d_gene: TRBD1; v_gene: TRBV2; j_gene: TRBJ2-3
CDR3aa: CARPGLAGTPITDTQYF; CDR3nt: TGTGCCAGGCCGGGACTAGCGGGGACACCGATCACAGATACGCAGTATTTT; abundance: .; d_gene: TRBD2; v_gene: TRBV2; j_gene: TRBJ2-3
CDR3aa: CASHRYTEAFF; CDR3nt: TGTGCCAGCCACAGGTACACTGAAGCTTTCTTT; abundance: few; d_gene: .; v_gene: TRBV28; j_gene: TRBJ1-1
CDR3aa: CASSFLRNYGYTF; CDR3nt: TGTGCCAGCAGTTTTTTGAGGAACTATGGCTACACCTTC; abundance: many; d_gene: .; v_gene: TRBV28; j_gene: TRBJ1-2
CDR3aa: CASSISQGTLYEEYF; CDR3nt: TGTGCCAGCAGCATATCCCAGGGGACCCTCTACGAAGAGTACTTC; abundance: few; d_gene: .; v_gene: TRBV11-2; j_gene: TRBJ2-7
CDR3aa: CASSRSYPLDIQYF; CDR3nt: TGTGCCAGCAGTCGTAGTTACCCCCTGGACATTCAGTACTTC; abundance: .; d_gene: .; v_gene: TRBV6-6; j_gene: TRBJ2-4
CDR3aa: CASSLGARGYTF; CDR3nt: TGTGCCAGCAGCTTAGGAGCGCGTGGCTACACCTTC; abundance: many; d_gene: .; v_gene: TRBV7-9; j_gene: TRBJ1-2
CDR3aa: CASSVQGAGNEQFF; CDR3nt: TGTGCCAGCAGCGTACAGGGCGCGGGGAATGAGCAGTTCTTC; abundance: few; d_gene: .; v_gene: TRBV9; j_gene: TRBJ2-1
CDR3aa: CASSQEKEGSYEQYF; CDR3nt: TGTGCCAGCAGCCAAGAAAAGGAAGGATCCTACGAGCAGTACTTC; abundance: .; d_gene: .; v_gene: TRBV3-1; j_gene: TRBJ2-7
CDR3aa: CASGDGNYGYTF; CDR3nt: TGTGCCAGCGGGGACGGGAACTATGGCTACACCTTC; abundance: few; d_gene: .; v_gene: TRBV27; j_gene: TRBJ1-2
CDR3aa: CASSYHLGSNEKLFF; CDR3nt: TGTGCCAGCAGTTACCATCTCGGCAGTAATGAAAAACTGTTTTTT; abundance: .; d_gene: .; v_gene: TRBV6-2/TRBV6-3; j_gene: TRBJ1-4
CDR3aa: CASSLNYGQGATYGYTF; CDR3nt: TGCGCCAGCAGCTTGAATTACGGACAGGGGGCGACCTATGGCTACACCTTC; abundance: .; d_gene: TRBD1; v_gene: TRBV5-1; j_gene: TRBJ1-2
CDR3aa: CSGPVEAGGGSYNEQFF; CDR3nt: TGCAGTGGCCCTGTGGAAGCGGGGGGCGGCTCCTACAATGAGCAGTTCTTC; abundance: .; d_gene: TRBD2; v_gene: TRBV20-1; j_gene: TRBJ2-1
CDR3aa: CASSLKGASSEQFF; CDR3nt: TGTGCCAGCAGTTTAAAGGGGGCGAGTAGTGAGCAGTTCTTC; abundance: few; d_gene: TRBD1; v_gene: TRBV12-3/TRBV12-4; j_gene: TRBJ2-1
CDR3aa: CSARGGNTGELFF; CDR3nt: TGCAGTGCTCGGGGGGGGAACACCGGGGAGCTGTTTTTT; abundance: .; d_gene: TRBD2; v_gene: TRBV20-1; j_gene: TRBJ2-2
CDR3aa: CASSLGPGLNQPQHF; CDR3nt: TGTGCCAGCAGTTTAGGGCCGGGACTCAATCAGCCCCAGCATTTT; abundance: many; d_gene: .; v_gene: TRBV28; j_gene: TRBJ1-5
CDR3aa: CASDPGVGSGELFF; CDR3nt: TGTGCCAGCGACCCTGGGGTAGGATCCGGGGAGCTGTTTTTT; abundance: .; d_gene: .; v_gene: TRBV28; j_gene: TRBJ2-2
CDR3aa: CASSSRSGGQGIYGYTF; CDR3nt: TGTGCCAGCAGTTCGAGGTCCGGGGGACAGGGAATCTATGGCTACACCTTC; abundance: .; d_gene: TRBD1; v_gene: TRBV28; j_gene: TRBJ1-2
CDR3aa: CASSSRDGPYGYTF; CDR3nt: TGTGCCAGCAGTAGCCGGGACGGACCCTATGGCTACACCTTC; abundance: .; d_gene: .; v_gene: TRBV28; j_gene: TRBJ1-2
CDR3aa: CASSVVSRGRTDTQYF; CDR3nt: TGTGCCAGCAGCGTAGTGTCCCGGGGTCGCACAGATACGCAGTATTTT; abundance: few; d_gene: .; v_gene: TRBV9; j_gene: TRBJ2-3
CDR3aa: CASSITGTENTEAFF; CDR3nt: TGTGCCAGCTCAATCACCGGGACAGAGAACACTGAAGCTTTCTTT; abundance: .; d_gene: TRBD1; v_gene: TRBV18; j_gene: TRBJ1-1
CDR3aa: CASSLGGLGTEAFF; CDR3nt: TGTGCCAGCAGCTTGGGGGGGCTGGGCACTGAAGCTTTCTTT; abundance: many; d_gene: .; v_gene: TRBV7-6; j_gene: TRBJ1-1
CDR3aa: CSADRGNQPQHF; CDR3nt: TGCAGTGCCGACAGGGGCAATCAGCCCCAGCATTTT; abundance: .; d_gene: TRBD1; v_gene: TRBV20-1; j_gene: TRBJ1-5
CDR3aa: CASSLRGPATEAFF; CDR3nt: TGTGCCAGCAGCTTACGAGGCCCGGCCACTGAAGCTTTCTTT; abundance: few; d_gene: .; v_gene: TRBV5-6; j_gene: TRBJ1-1
CDR3aa: CASSWGEGTDTQYF; CDR3nt: TGTGCCAGCAGCTGGGGGGAAGGCACAGATACGCAGTATTTT; abundance: many; d_gene: .; v_gene: TRBV7-2; j_gene: TRBJ2-3
CDR3aa: CASRFIPDRTPSQPQHF; CDR3nt: TGTGCCAGCAGATTCATTCCTGACAGAACGCCAAGTCAGCCCCAGCATTTT; abundance: many; d_gene: .; v_gene: TRBV6-1; j_gene: TRBJ1-5
CDR3aa: CASSLIRGEETQYF; CDR3nt: TGTGCCAGCAGCTTAATTCGGGGTGAGGAGACCCAGTACTTC; abundance: few; d_gene: .; v_gene: TRBV7-2; j_gene: TRBJ2-5
CDR3aa: CASSVRQGTGELFF; CDR3nt: TGTGCCAGCAGTGTAAGGCAGGGGACCGGGGAGCTGTTTTTT; abundance: .; d_gene: .; v_gene: TRBV12-3/TRBV12-4; j_gene: TRBJ2-2
CDR3aa: CASSSTLWTGGSYNEQFF; CDR3nt: TGTGCCAGCAGCTCCACACTCTGGACAGGGGGCTCCTACAATGAGCAGTTCTTC; abundance: many; d_gene: TRBD1; v_gene: TRBV7-8; j_gene: TRBJ2-1
CDR3aa: CASSLGGPLYRDDSYNEQFF; CDR3nt: TGTGCCAGCAGCTTAGGGGGCCCTCTTTACAGGGACGACTCCTACAATGAGCAGTTCTTC; abundance: many; d_gene: .; v_gene: TRBV7-2; j_gene: TRBJ2-1